Sequencing of this T cell receptor (beta chain) was carried out in a study of CD8 T cells in Susac syndrome. Random hexamers primed reverse transcription of about 0.5 to 1 ug RNA. TCRdb re-called the immunoSEQ multiplex PCR reads through MiXCR, storing one row per CDR3 protein. The sample yields fewer than 350,000 distinct CDR3 sequences, 89% seen once. This CDR3 is built from 16 residues. The V segment lost 1 base and the J segment 0 bases; nucleotides outside the gene matches: 2. In germline, CDR1 is SEHNR, CDR2 FQNEAQ (reference sequence). The sequencing input was CD8+ T cells from PBMCs. The V call is TRBV7-9, the J call TRBJ1-3; 8 bases are a match to TRBD1. The source of this sequence is a human donor with multiple sclerosis. CDR3 nucleotides: TGTGCCAGCAGCTTAGGACAGGGGTCCTCTGGAAACACCATATATTTT. Protein: CASSLGQGSSGNTIYF.